The clone carrying this TCR beta chain was counted only a few times. No antigen is known for it. The data belong to a study of human T cells and chemical hapten exposure. Across the study: Sensitization applied 2% DPC to around 2 cm by around 2 cm of upper inner arm skin. Weekly diphenylcyclopropenone doses were given to patients' scalps across the roughly 25-week study.

Overall study findings and caveats: All donors were alopecia patients, so their immunity may differ from that of healthy people. The number of TCRs over 1 in 1000 frequency stayed unchanged after DPC.

Each CDR3 protein is one row after TCRdb ran MiXCR on the RACE reads. The table records roughly 90,000 distinct CDR3 sequences, approximately 11% of them present only once. The sample's time point: patch test 3, about 24 weeks after DPC sensitization. Treatment: therapeutic diphenylcyclopropenone sensitization with weekly scalp DPC. The CDR3 runs to 16 residues. V shed 0 bases and J shed 5 bases, with 14 bases lying between them. The germline gives CDR1 DFQATT, CDR2 SNEGSKA (reference sequence). The chain employs TRBV20-1 and TRBJ1-6; possibly TRBD1 for D (5 bases). The source was whole blood, collected in connection with sensitization to the hapten diphenylcyclopropenone (DPC). The receptor's source is a woman aged 25 to 45 with alopecia areata. Some clones in this sample may be carry-over from other donors' samples. CDR3 residues: CSARDPGTPHNSPLHF. The CDR3 nucleotides read TGCAGTGCTAGAGATCCTGGGACTCCACATAATTCACCCCTCCACTTT.